This is a list of T cell receptor beta chains from one sample in a study of immune cell composition in non-small cell lung cancer. Assay used: immunoSEQ multiplex PCR; TCRdb lists only in-frame clones, some missing. The sample consists of under 2,500 clones, around 75% of them appearing once. Material for sequencing was lung tumor tissue. All receptors come from a human donor with non-small cell lung cancer. The CDR3 runs from the conserved cysteine through the conserved F or W. Fields, in order: CDR3 protein, J gene, V gene.

CDR3: CAIRGGRGQPQHF
J: TRBJ1-5
V: TRBV6-1

CDR3: CASSLEGGSYNEQFF
J: TRBJ2-1
V: TRBV6-5

CDR3: CASRKGFSKLEQYF
J: TRBJ2-7
V: TRBV21-1

CDR3: CASSPRQGAEDEQFF
J: TRBJ2-1
V: TRBV7-9

CDR3: CASRVDQETQYF
J: TRBJ2-5
V: TRBV18

CDR3: CASSSGGYDYGYTF
J: TRBJ1-2
V: TRBV6-5

CDR3: CASRGGTSGTSRTGELFF
J: TRBJ2-2
V: TRBV7-9

CDR3: CASSLGQGASTGELFF
J: TRBJ2-2
V: TRBV5-1

CDR3: CASSQDYNQPQHF
J: TRBJ1-5
V: TRBV4-1

CDR3: CASSTTSGGAAGELFF
J: TRBJ2-2
V: TRBV7-9

CDR3: CASSYSRQGRHEQYF
J: TRBJ2-7
V: TRBV6-5

CDR3: CSVQGQGAAFF
J: TRBJ1-1
V: TRBV29-1

CDR3: CASSPGLAGGYSTDTQYF
J: TRBJ2-3
V: TRBV5-5

CDR3: CASSVQGNGYTF
J: TRBJ1-2
V: TRBV6-5

CDR3: CASSLDGRGAGLNNEQFF
J: TRBJ2-1
V: TRBV11-2

CDR3: CASSRSPQGGEQYF
J: TRBJ2-7
V: TRBV4-3

CDR3: CASSLGSSNEKLFF
J: TRBJ1-4
V: TRBV5-1

CDR3: CASSQAHGANVLTF
J: TRBJ2-6
V: TRBV4-2

CDR3: CASSFQKEQFF
J: TRBJ2-1
V: TRBV4-2

CDR3: CAISISVREGYTF
J: TRBJ1-2
V: TRBV10-3

CDR3: CASSDNFF
J: TRBJ1-1
V: TRBV6-1

CDR3: CASSARLAGVPYEQYF
J: TRBJ2-7
V: TRBV7-3

CDR3: CASSLLAGRPGETQYF
J: TRBJ2-5
V: TRBV7-6

CDR3: CASRHRSPRETQYF
J: TRBJ2-5
V: TRBV6-5

CDR3: CASSPLAGGLTDTQYF
J: TRBJ2-3
V: TRBV4-1

CDR3: CASRTGIYGYTF
J: TRBJ1-2
V: TRBV19

CDR3: CAVGEPEAFF
J: TRBJ1-1
V: TRBV27

CDR3: CASSPAAGGRTDTQYF
J: TRBJ2-3
V: TRBV5-4

CDR3: CASSVEGQGAKGYAF
J: TRBJ1-2
V: TRBV9

CDR3: CASSLAATQETQYF
J: TRBJ2-5
V: TRBV5-1

CDR3: CASSESAGSEDEQYF
J: TRBJ2-7
V: TRBV6-1

CDR3: CASSLGLSRSVNYGYTF
J: TRBJ1-2
V: TRBV13

CDR3: CSGRGLNTEAFF
J: TRBJ1-1
V: TRBV29-1

CDR3: CASSPGANWVRGEQYF
J: TRBJ2-7
V: TRBV19

CDR3: CASSLIGGYEQYF
J: TRBJ2-7
V: TRBV27

CDR3: CSVDRNTEAFF
J: TRBJ1-1
V: TRBV29-1

CDR3: CASSFALRGNTEAFF
J: TRBJ1-1
V: TRBV6-6

CDR3: CASSLGPLRGNNEQFF
J: TRBJ2-1
V: TRBV11-3

CDR3: CARSPYQETQYF
J: TRBJ2-5
V: TRBV5-3

CDR3: CASSSEARGDEQYF
J: TRBJ2-7
V: TRBV7-9

CDR3: CASSDKGGEGYGYTF
J: TRBJ1-2
V: TRBV5-4

CDR3: CASLKTGEAFF
J: TRBJ1-1
V: TRBV2

CDR3: CASSQGQGSDTEAFF
J: TRBJ1-1
V: TRBV4-1

CDR3: CASGLVLTAGVNTGELFF
J: TRBJ2-2
V: TRBV12-5

CDR3: CASSYSESYEQYF
J: TRBJ2-7
V: TRBV6-5

CDR3: CASSERGEQPQHF
J: TRBJ1-5
V: TRBV6-4

CDR3: CASSRTGTGYEQYF
J: TRBJ2-7
V: TRBV7-6

CDR3: CASSSTRIRATDTQYF
J: TRBJ2-3
V: TRBV7-2